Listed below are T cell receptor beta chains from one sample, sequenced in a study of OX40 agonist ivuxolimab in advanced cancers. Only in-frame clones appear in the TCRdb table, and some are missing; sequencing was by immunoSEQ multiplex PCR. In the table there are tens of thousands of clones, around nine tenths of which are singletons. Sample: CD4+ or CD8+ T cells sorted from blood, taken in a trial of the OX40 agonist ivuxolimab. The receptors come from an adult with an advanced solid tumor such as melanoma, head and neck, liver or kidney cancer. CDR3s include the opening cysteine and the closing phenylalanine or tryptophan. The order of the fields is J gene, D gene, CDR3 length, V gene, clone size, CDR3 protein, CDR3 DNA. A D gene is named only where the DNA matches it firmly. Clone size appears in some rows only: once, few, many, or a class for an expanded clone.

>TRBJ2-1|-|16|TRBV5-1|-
CASSLAQQGIYNEQFF
TGCGCCAGCAGCTTGGCCCAACAGGGCATCTACAATGAGCAGTTCTTC
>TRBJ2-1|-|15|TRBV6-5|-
CASSYSLAPLNEQFF
TGTGCCAGCAGTTACTCGCTAGCGCCCCTCAATGAGCAGTTCTTC
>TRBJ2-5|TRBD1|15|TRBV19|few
CASGPSGTGRETQYF
TGTGCCAGTGGACCCTCGGGGACAGGGCGAGAGACCCAGTACTTC
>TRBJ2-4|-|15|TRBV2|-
CASSGQRALKNIQYF
TGTGCCAGCAGTGGGCAGCGGGCGCTCAAAAACATTCAGTACTTC
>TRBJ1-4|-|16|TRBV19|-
CASSQRWGHKNEKLFF
TGTGCCAGTAGTCAGAGATGGGGACATAAGAATGAAAAACTGTTTTTT
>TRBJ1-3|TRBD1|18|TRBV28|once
CASSPGKGAGWSGNTIYF
TGTGCCAGCAGCCCTGGTAAGGGGGCCGGGTGGTCTGGAAACACCATATATTTT
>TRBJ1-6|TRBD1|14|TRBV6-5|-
CAASDREGNSPLHF
TGTGCCGCCTCTGACAGGGAGGGGAATTCACCCCTCCACTTT
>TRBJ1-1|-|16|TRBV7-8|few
CASSLGSTGTNTEAFF
TGTGCCAGCAGCTTAGGAAGTACGGGGACGAACACTGAAGCTTTCTTT
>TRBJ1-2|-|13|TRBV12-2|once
CASRLALGYGYTF
TGTGCAAGTCGCTTAGCGCTGGGCTATGGCTACACCTTC
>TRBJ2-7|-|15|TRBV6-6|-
CASSTKGRTSYEQYF
TGTGCCAGCAGCACTAAGGGACGGACCTCCTACGAGCAGTACTTC
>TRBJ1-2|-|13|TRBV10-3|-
CAISESVGDGYTF
TGTGCCATCAGTGAGTCTGTCGGGGATGGCTACACCTTC
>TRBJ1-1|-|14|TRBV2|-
CASSEVAGNTEAFF
TGTGCCAGCAGTGAAGTGGCTGGGAACACTGAAGCTTTCTTT
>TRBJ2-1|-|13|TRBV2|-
CASSEDNYNEQFF
TGTGCCAGCAGTGAAGACAACTACAATGAGCAGTTCTTC
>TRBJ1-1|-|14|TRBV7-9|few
CASSLGQMNTEAFF
TGTGCCAGCAGCTTAGGACAGATGAACACTGAAGCTTTCTTT
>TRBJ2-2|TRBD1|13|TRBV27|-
CASSSTGYGELFF
TGTGCCAGCAGTTCGACAGGGTACGGGGAGCTGTTTTTT
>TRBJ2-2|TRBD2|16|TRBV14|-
CASSVRAGVGTGELFF
TGTGCCAGCAGCGTTCGAGCGGGAGTGGGCACCGGGGAGCTGTTTTTT
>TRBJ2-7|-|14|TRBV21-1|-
CASRIAGGTYEQYF
TGTGCCAGCCGAATAGCGGGAGGGACCTACGAGCAGTACTTC
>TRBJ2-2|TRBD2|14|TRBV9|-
CASSGLLATRELFF
TGTGCCAGCAGCGGTCTACTAGCGACTCGGGAGCTGTTTTTT
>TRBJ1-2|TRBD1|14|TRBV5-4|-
CASSLKTGGGGYTF
TGTGCCAGCAGCTTAAAGACAGGGGGAGGAGGCTACACCTTC
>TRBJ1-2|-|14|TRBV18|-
CASSQDGPNYGYTF
TGTGCCAGCTCACAGGACGGCCCAAACTATGGCTACACCTTC
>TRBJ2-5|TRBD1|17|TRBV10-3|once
CAICLRPGQGIEETQYF
TGTGCCATTTGCCTTAGACCGGGACAGGGTATTGAAGAGACCCAGTACTTC
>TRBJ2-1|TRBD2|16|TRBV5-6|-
CASSRRLAGDVDEQFF
TGTGCCAGCAGCCGAAGACTAGCGGGAGATGTTGATGAGCAGTTCTTC
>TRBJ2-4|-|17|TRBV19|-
CASSMSWASMTKNIQYF
TGTGCCAGTAGTATGTCGTGGGCGAGTATGACCAAAAACATTCAGTACTTC
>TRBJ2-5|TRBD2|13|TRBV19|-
CASRGLAVETQYF
TGTGCCAGCAGGGGACTAGCGGTGGAGACCCAGTACTTC
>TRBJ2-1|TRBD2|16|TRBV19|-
CASTPGVSGSPHEQFF
TGTGCCAGTACCCCGGGGGTTAGCGGGAGCCCCCATGAGCAGTTCTTC
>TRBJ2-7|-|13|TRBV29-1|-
CSAAPGTGYEQYF
TGTAGCGCCGCCCCCGGAACCGGATACGAGCAGTACTTC
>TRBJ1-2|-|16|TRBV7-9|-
CASSSLLRGPGNGYTF
TGTGCCAGCAGCTCACTACTCAGGGGACCCGGGAATGGCTACACCTTC
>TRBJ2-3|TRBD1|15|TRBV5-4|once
CASSETGKSTDTQYF
TGTGCCAGCAGTGAGACAGGGAAAAGCACAGATACGCAGTATTTT
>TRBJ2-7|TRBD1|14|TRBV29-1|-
CSVKGTGLSYEQYF
TGCAGCGTTAAAGGGACAGGTCTTTCCTACGAGCAGTACTTC
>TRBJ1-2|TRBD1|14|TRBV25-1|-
CASSDTTGLYGYTF
TGTGCCAGCAGTGACACGACAGGGTTATATGGCTACACCTTC
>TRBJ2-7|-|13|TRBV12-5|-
CASGLGGLYEQYF
TGTGCTAGTGGTTTGGGGGGGCTCTACGAGCAGTACTTC
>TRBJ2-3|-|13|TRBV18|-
CASSPPGSSTQYF
TGTGCCAGCTCACCACCAGGGAGTAGTACGCAGTATTTT
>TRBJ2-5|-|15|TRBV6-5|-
CASSLTGGGQETQYF
TGTGCCAGCAGTTTAACAGGGGGGGGGCAAGAGACCCAGTACTTC
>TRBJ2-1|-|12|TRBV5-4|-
CASSLGELNKIF
TGTGCCAGCAGCTTGGGCGAGTTGAATAAGATCTTC
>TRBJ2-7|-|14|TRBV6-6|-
CASSSGHFSYEQYF
TGTGCCAGCAGTTCTGGACACTTTTCCTACGAGCAGTACTTC
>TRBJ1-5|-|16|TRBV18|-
CASRPGGGIDNQPQHF
TGTGCCAGCAGACCTGGGGGCGGGATCGACAATCAGCCCCAGCATTTT
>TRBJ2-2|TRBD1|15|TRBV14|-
CASSRGTGSTGELFF
TGTGCCAGCAGTCGCGGGACAGGGTCCACCGGGGAGCTGTTTTTT
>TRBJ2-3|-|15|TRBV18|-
CASSRASERTDTQYF
TGTGCCAGCTCCCGGGCTAGCGAACGCACAGATACGCAGTATTTT
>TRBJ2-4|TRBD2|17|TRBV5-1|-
CASSTSGSRQGKNIQYF
TGCGCCAGCAGCACGAGCGGGAGCCGGCAGGGCAAAAACATTCAGTACTTC
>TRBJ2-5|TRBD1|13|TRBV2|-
CASRDRAGETQYF
TGTGCCAGCAGGGACAGGGCGGGCGAGACCCAGTACTTC
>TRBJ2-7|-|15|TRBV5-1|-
CASRGDNRNPYEQYF
TGCGCCAGCAGAGGGGACAATCGAAACCCCTACGAGCAGTACTTC
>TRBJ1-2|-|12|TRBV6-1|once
CASSVDRFGYTF
TGTGCCAGCAGTGTCGACAGGTTTGGCTACACCTTC
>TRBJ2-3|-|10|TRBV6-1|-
CASSERTQYF
TGTGCCAGCAGTGAACGCACGCAGTATTTT
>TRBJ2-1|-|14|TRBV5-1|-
CASSLGGSLDEQFF
TGCGCCAGCAGCTTGGGGGGCAGTCTGGATGAGCAGTTCTTC
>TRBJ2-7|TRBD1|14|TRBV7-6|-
CASSPGQDSYEQYF
TGTGCCAGCAGCCCCGGACAGGATTCCTACGAGCAGTACTTC
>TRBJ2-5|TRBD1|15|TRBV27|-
CASAGTGGIGETQYF
TGTGCCAGCGCCGGGACAGGGGGCATCGGAGAGACCCAGTACTTC
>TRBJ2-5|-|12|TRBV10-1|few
CASSGTGETQYF
TGCGCCAGCAGTGGGACGGGGGAGACCCAGTACTTC
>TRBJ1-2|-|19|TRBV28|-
CASSYVSIGQGGFNYGYTF
TGTGCCAGCAGTTACGTCTCAATCGGGCAGGGAGGGTTTAACTATGGCTACACCTTC
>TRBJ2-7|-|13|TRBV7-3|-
CASSLLQGGEQYF
TGTGCCAGCAGCCTCCTCCAGGGGGGCGAGCAGTACTTC
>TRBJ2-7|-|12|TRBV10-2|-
CASSRAAYEQYF
TGCGCCAGCAGTAGAGCCGCCTACGAGCAGTACTTC
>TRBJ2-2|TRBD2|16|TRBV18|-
CASSPRAAGDSGELFF
TGTGCCAGCTCACCTCGGGCTGCGGGAGACTCCGGGGAGCTGTTTTTT
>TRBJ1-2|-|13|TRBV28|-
CASSLGGADGYTF
TGTGCCAGCAGCCTGGGGGGGGCAGATGGCTACACCTTC
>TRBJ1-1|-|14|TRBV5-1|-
CASSRQPGDTEAFF
TGCGCCAGCAGTCGACAGCCTGGGGACACTGAAGCTTTCTTT